The rows below give T cell receptor beta chains drawn from one sample of a study of T-cell reconstitution after alpha-beta-depleted transplantation in children. Each CDR3 protein gets one entry after TCRdb re-called the PCR reads with MiXCR. This table has about 360,000 distinct CDR3 sequences, about an eighth appearing once. The source material was PBMCs, sampled from the stem cell graft. The receptors here all came from a human donor who donated a stem cell graft to a child with Fanconi anemia. Both conserved end residues are part of each CDR3. A D gene is named only where the DNA matches it firmly. Clone sizes are given selectively: once, few, many, or a class where the clone is expanded.

size	V	D	J	DNA	CDR3
few	TRBV7-8	.	TRBJ2-2	TGTGCCAGCAGCTTATTTGCGGGGGCATCTACCGGGGAGCTGTTTTTT	CASSLFAGASTGELFF
.	TRBV4-1	TRBD1	TRBJ1-1	TGCGCCAGCAGCCTCACGACAGGGAGGGAGACTGAAGCTTTCTTT	CASSLTTGRETEAFF
.	TRBV28	.	TRBJ1-1	TGTGCCAGCAGTATTCTTGTCCCGACTTCTTGGGCGGGAGCTTTCTTT	CASSILVPTSWAGAFF
few	TRBV5-1	.	TRBJ1-1	TGCGCCAGCAGCTTCTACATGAACACTGAAGCTTTCTTT	CASSFYMNTEAFF
few	TRBV11-2	.	TRBJ2-1	TGTGCCAGCAGCTTAGATCTGGGGCACCACAATGAGCAGTTCTTC	CASSLDLGHHNEQFF
.	TRBV20-1	TRBD2	TRBJ2-1	TGCTGTGCTAGATTTGGGGGGGGAGACTACAATGAGCAGTTCTTC	CCARFGGGDYNEQFF
.	TRBV20-1	.	TRBJ2-3	TGCAGTGCTAGGAGGGGACAACGAACTAGCACAGATACGCAGTATTTT	CSARRGQRTSTDTQYF
.	TRBV20-1	TRBD1	TRBJ1-4	TGCAGTGCTAGAGACCGAGGACAGGGCGTAAATGAAAAACTGTTTTTT	CSARDRGQGVNEKLFF
many	TRBV7-2	.	TRBJ1-2	TGTGCCAGCGCCGTCCGGGTCTATGGCTACACCTTC	CASAVRVYGYTF
many	TRBV6-5	.	TRBJ2-3	TGTGCCAGCAGTTCCAGACCGGACGGTCTCCCTAATACGCAGTATTTT	CASSSRPDGLPNTQYF
medium-sized	TRBV5-1	.	TRBJ2-1	TGCGCCAGCAGCTTGGAATGGAATGAGCAGTTCTTC	CASSLEWNEQFF
.	TRBV11-2	TRBD1	TRBJ2-2	TGTGCCAGCAGCTCGACTGGGACAGGGGGCGCAGAAGCCGGGGAGCTGTTTTTT	CASSSTGTGGAEAGELFF
many	TRBV7-2	.	TRBJ1-4	TGTGCCAGCACCGACTCTGAATCGAGACTGTTTTTT	CASTDSESRLFF
.	TRBV12-5	TRBD1	TRBJ2-1	TGTGCTAGTGGTTTGTGGACAGGGCCTTCCCACTACAATGAGCAGTTCTTC	CASGLWTGPSHYNEQFF
.	TRBV5-1	.	TRBJ2-5	TGCGCCAGCAGCTCCCGGAGTACTTCACTGGAGACCCAGTACTTC	CASSSRSTSLETQYF
.	TRBV6-1	.	TRBJ1-2	TGTGCCAGCAGTGAAGGACAGGATAACTATGGCTACACCTTC	CASSEGQDNYGYTF